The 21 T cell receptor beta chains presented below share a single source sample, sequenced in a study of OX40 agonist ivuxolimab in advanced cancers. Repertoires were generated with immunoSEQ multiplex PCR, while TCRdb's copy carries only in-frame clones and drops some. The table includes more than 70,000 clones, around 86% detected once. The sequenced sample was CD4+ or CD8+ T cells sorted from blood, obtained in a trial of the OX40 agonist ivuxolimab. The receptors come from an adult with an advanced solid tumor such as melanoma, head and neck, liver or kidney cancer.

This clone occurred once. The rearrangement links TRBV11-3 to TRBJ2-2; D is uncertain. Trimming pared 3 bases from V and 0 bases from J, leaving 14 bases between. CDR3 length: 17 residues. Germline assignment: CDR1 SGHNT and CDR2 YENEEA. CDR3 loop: CASSFRFGLSNTGELFF. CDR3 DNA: TGTGCCAGCAGCTTCAGGTTCGGGCTATCGAACACCGGGGAGCTGTTTTTT.

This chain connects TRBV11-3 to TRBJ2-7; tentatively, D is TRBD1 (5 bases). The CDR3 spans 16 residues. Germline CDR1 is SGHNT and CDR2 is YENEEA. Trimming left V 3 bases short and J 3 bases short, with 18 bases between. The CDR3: CASSFIASTGDYEQYF. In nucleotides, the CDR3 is TGTGCCAGCAGCTTTATAGCTTCTACAGGTGACTACGAGCAGTACTTC.

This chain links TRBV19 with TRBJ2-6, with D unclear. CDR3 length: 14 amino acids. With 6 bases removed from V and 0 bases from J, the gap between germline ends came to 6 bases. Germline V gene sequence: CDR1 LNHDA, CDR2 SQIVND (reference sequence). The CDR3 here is CASRGSSGANVLTF. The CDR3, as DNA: TGTGCCAGTAGGGGTAGCTCTGGGGCCAACGTCCTGACTTTC.

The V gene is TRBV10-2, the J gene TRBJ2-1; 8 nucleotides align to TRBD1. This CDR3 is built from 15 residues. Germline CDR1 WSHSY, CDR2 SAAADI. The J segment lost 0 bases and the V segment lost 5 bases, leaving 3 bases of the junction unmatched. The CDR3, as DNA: TGCGCCAGCAGTCCCGGGACAGGCTCCTACAATGAGCAGTTCTTC. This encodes CASSPGTGSYNEQFF.

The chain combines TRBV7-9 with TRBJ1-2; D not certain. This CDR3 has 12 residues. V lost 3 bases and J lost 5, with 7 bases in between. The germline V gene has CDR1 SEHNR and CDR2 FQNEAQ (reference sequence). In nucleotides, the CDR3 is TGTGCCAGCAGCTTGGTCTCTTATGGCTACACCTTC. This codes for CASSLVSYGYTF.

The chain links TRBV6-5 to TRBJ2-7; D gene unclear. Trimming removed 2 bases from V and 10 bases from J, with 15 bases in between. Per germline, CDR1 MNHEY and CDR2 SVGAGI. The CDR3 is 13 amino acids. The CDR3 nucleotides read TGTGCCAGCAGTTACCTAGGTCGAGGCAGTCAGTACTTC. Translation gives CASSYLGRGSQYF.

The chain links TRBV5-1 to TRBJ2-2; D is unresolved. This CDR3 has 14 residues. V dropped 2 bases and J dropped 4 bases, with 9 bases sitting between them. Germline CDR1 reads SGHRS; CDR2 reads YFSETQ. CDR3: CASSFESATGELFF. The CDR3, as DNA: TGCGCCAGCAGCTTCGAGAGCGCCACCGGGGAGCTGTTTTTT.

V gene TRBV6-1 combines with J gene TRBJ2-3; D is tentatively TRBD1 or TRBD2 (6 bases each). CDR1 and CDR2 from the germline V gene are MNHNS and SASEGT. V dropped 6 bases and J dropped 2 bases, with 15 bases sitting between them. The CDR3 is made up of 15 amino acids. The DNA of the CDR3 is TGTGCCAGCAGCGCCTTAGGGGGGAACACAGATACGCAGTATTTT. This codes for CASSALGGNTDTQYF.

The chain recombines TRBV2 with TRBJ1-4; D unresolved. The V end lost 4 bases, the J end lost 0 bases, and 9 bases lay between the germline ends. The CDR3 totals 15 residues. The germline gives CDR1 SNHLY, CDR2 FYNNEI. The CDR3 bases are TGTGCCAGCAGTGTCAGGACTGCAACTAATGAAAAACTGTTTTTT. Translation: CASSVRTATNEKLFF. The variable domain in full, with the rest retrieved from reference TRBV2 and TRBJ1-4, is EPEVTQTPSHQVTQMGQEVILRCVPISNHLYFYWYRQILGQKVEFLVSFYNNEISEKSEIFDDQFSVERPDGSNFTLKIRSTKLEDSAMYFCASSVRTATNEKLFFGSGTQLSVL.

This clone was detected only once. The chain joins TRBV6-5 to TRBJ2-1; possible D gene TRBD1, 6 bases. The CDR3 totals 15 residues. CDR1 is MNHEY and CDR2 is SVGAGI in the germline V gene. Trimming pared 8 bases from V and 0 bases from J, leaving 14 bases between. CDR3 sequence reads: CASGKQGYSYNEQFF. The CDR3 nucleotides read TGTGCCAGCGGCAAACAGGGCTACTCCTACAATGAGCAGTTCTTC.

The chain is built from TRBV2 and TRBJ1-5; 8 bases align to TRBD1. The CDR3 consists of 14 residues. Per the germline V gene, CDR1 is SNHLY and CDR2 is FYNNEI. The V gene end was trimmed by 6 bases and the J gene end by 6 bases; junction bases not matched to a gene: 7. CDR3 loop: CASRIGQGSQPQHF. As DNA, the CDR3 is TGTGCCAGCAGGATAGGACAGGGAAGTCAGCCCCAGCATTTT.

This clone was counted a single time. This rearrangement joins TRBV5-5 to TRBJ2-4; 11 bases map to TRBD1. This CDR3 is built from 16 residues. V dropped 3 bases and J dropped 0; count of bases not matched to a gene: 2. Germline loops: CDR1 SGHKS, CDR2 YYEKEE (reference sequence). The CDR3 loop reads CASSSGTGGAKNIQYF. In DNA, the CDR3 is TGTGCCAGCAGCTCCGGGACAGGGGGAGCCAAAAACATTCAGTACTTC.

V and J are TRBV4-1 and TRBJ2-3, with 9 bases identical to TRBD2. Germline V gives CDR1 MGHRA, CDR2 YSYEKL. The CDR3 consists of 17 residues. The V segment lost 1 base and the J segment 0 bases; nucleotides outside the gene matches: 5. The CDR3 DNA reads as TGCGCCAGCAGCCAAGTTTTTAGCGGGGGTAGCACAGATACGCAGTATTTT. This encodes CASSQVFSGGSTDTQYF.

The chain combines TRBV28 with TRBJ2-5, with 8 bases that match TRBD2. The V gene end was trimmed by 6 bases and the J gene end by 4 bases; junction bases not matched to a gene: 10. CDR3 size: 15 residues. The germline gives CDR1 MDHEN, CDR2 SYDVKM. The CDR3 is CASSRGGTGRETQYF. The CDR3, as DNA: TGTGCCAGCAGCCGCGGGGGGACCGGACGAGAGACCCAGTACTTC.

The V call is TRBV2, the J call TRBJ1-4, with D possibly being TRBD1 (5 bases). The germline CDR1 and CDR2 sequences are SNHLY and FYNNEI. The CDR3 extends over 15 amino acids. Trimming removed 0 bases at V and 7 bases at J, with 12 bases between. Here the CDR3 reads CASSEAGPGSEKLFF. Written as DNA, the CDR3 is TGTGCCAGCAGTGAAGCCGGACCAGGGAGTGAAAAACTGTTTTTT.

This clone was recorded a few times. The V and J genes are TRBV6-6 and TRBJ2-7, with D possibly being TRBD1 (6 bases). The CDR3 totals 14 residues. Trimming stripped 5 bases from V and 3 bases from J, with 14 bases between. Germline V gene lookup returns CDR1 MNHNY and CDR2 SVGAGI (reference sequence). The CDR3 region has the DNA TGTGCCAGCAGTATCGGGACACCGGGCTACGAGCAGTACTTC. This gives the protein CASSIGTPGYEQYF.

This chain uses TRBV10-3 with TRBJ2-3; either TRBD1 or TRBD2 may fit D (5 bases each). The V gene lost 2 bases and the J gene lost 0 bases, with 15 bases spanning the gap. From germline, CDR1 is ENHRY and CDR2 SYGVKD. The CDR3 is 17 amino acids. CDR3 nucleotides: TGTGCCATCAGTGAGGGGACCTTGGGGCCGAGCACAGATACGCAGTATTTT. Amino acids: CAISEGTLGPSTDTQYF.

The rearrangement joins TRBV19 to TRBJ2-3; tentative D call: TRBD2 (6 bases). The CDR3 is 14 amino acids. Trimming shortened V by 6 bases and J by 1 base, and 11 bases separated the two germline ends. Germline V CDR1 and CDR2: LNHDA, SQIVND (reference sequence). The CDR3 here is CASSPGGGTDTQYF. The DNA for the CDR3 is TGTGCCAGTAGCCCCGGGGGTGGCACAGATACGCAGTATTTT. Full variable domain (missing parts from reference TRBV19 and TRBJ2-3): DGGITQSPKYLFRKEGQNVTLSCEQNLNHDAMYWYRQDPGQGLRLIYYSQIVNDFQKGDIAEGYSVSREKKESFPLTVTSAQKNPTAFYLCASSPGGGTDTQYFGPGTRLTVL.

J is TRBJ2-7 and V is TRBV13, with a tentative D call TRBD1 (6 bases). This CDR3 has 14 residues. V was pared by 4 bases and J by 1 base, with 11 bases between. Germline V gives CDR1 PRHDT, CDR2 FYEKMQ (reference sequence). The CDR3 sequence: CASSSTRGSYEQYF. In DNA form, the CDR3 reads TGTGCCAGCAGCTCGACCAGGGGTTCCTACGAGCAGTACTTC.

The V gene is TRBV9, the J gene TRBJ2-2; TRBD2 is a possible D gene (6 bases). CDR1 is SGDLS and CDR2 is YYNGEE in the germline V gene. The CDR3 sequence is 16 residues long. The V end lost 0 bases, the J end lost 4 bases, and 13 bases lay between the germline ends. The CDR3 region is CASSVVGREVTGELFF. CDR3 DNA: TGTGCCAGCAGCGTAGTTGGCAGGGAGGTCACCGGGGAGCTGTTTTTT.

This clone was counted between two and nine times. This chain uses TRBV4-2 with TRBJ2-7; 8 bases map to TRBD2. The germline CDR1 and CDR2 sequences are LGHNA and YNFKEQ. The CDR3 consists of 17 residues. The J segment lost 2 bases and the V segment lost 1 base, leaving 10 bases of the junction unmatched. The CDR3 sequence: CASSQVLDSGEAYEQYF. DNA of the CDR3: TGTGCCAGCAGCCAAGTCTTAGATAGCGGGGAGGCCTACGAGCAGTACTTC.